The 5 T cell receptor beta chains presented below share a single source sample, sequenced in a study of T cells in narcolepsy. The protocol was immunoSEQ multiplex PCR, while the TCRdb copy is restricted to in-frame clones and leaves out a portion. Of 35,000 or so clones in the sample, under 85% were seen once. Input material: CD45RA- memory CD4+ T cells from PBMCs. The receptors stem from a human donor with narcolepsy.

V is TRBV7-2 and J is TRBJ2-7; D gene ambiguous. V was clipped by 3 bases and J by 7 bases, with 13 bases between them. The CDR3 sequence is 13 residues long. Germline CDR1 SGHTA, CDR2 FQGNSA. This CDR3 is CASSFGPPMEQYF. The CDR3 DNA follows: TGTGCCAGCAGCTTCGGTCCCCCTATGGAGCAGTACTTC.

This clone was counted a single time. The chain joins TRBV19 to TRBJ1-3; D call uncertain. This CDR3 contains 12 residues. Germline CDR1 and CDR2: LNHDA and SQIVND (reference sequence). The CDR3, as DNA: TGTGCGACTAGGGTTCCTGGAAACACCATATATTTT. This encodes CATRVPGNTIYF.

The rearrangement uses TRBV7-2 and TRBJ2-7, with D tentatively TRBD1 or TRBD2 (6 bases each). CDR3 length equals 15 residues. The V gene lost 1 base and the J gene lost 4 bases, with 14 bases spanning the gap. Per germline, CDR1 SGHTA and CDR2 FQGNSA. DNA of the CDR3: TGTGCCAGCAGCTTAGGATACGGGGGCGGGTACGAGCAGTACTTC. This codes for CASSLGYGGGYEQYF.

As for this clone: Its ends do not fully match the called genes, so a read error is possible. The chain is built from TRBV5-1 and TRBJ2-3; D not resolved. CDR3 size: 13 residues. Germline V lookup: CDR1 SGHRS, CDR2 YFSETQ. The CDR3 region has the DNA TGCGCCAGCAGCTTGGCCTTAGGGCCTCCCAAGGATTTT. Encoded protein: CASSLALGPPKDF. The full variable domain, rest sourced from reference TRBV5-1 and TRBJ2-3, is KAGVTQTPRYLIKTRGQQVTLSCSPISGHRSVSWYQQTPGQGLQFLFEYFSETQRNKGNFPGRFSGRQFSNSRSEMNVSTLELGDSALYLCASSLALGPPKDFGPGTRLTVL.

In its sample, this clone was seen once. J is TRBJ1-5 and V is TRBV5-1; D is undetermined. Per the germline V gene, CDR1 is SGHRS and CDR2 is YFSETQ. This CDR3 has 13 residues. With 0 bases removed from V and 6 bases from J, the gap between germline ends came to 7 bases. CDR3 DNA: TGCGCCAGCAGCTTGGCCGGGTTTCAGCCCCAGCATTTT. Translation gives CASSLAGFQPQHF.